This T cell receptor (beta chain) was sequenced for a study of monozygotic twins with inflammatory bowel disease. TCRdb reprocessed the 5' RACE reads and stores each CDR3 protein as one record, lacking DNA. This table lists over 350,000 distinct CDR3 sequences. In germline, CDR1 is MGHRA, CDR2 YSYEKL. The length of the CDR3 is 18 residues. The sequencing sample was made of blood. This receptor was identified in a human donor with ulcerative colitis or Crohn's disease, or a healthy co-twin of an affected twin (not recorded which). V is TRBV4-1 and J is TRBJ1-4; the D call from TCRdb, TRBD1, cannot be confirmed without DNA. The CDR3: CASSQGWGQGFGSEKLFF.